The clone carrying this T cell receptor beta chain showed up just once. At the DNA level, this CDR3 is encoded by other sequences in the same sample as well. These data belong to a study of tumor T cells in aggressive B-cell lymphoma. Data came from immunoSEQ multiplex PCR; TCRdb stores just in-frame clones and leaves some out. The data contain more than 4,000 clones, around 85% of them singletons. The source is an adult with diffuse large B cell lymphoma. The sequenced sample was tumor tissue.

Here the CDR3 DNA reads TGTGCCAGCAGGGGACAAGGGGGAAGCACAGATACGCAGTATTTT. This encodes CASRGQGGSTDTQYF. The chain carries TRBV2 and TRBJ2-3, with D possibly being TRBD1 (6 bases). The germline V gene encodes CDR1 SNHLY and CDR2 FYNNEI. V gave up 6 bases and J gave up 0 bases, with 13 bases separating them. This CDR3 has 15 amino acids.